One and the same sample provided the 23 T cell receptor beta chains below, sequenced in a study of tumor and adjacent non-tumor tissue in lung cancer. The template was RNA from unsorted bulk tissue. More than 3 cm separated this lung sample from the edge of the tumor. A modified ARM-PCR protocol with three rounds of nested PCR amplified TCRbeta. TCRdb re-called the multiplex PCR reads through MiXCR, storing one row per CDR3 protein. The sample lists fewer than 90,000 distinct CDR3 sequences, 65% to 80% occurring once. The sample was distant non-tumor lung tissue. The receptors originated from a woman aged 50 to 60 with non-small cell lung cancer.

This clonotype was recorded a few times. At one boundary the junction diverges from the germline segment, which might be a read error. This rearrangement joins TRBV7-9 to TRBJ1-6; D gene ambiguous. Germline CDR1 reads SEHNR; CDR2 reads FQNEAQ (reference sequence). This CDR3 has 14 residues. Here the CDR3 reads CASSSTWEGSPLHF. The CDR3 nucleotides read TGCGCCAGCAGCTCGACATGGGAAGGATCACCCCTCCACTTT.

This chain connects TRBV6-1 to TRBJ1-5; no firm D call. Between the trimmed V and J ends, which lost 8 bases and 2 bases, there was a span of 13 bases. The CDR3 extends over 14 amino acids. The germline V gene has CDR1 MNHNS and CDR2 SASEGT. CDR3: CASARIRGNQPQHF. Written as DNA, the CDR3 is TGTGCCAGCGCCCGGATACGAGGCAATCAGCCCCAGCATTTT.

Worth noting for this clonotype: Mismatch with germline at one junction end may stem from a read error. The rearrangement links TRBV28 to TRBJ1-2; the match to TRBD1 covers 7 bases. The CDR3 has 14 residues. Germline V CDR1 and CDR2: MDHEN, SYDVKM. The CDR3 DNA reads TGTTCCAGCAGTTTCGGCGGGACAGATTATGGCTACACTTTC. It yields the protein CSSSFGGTDYGYTF.

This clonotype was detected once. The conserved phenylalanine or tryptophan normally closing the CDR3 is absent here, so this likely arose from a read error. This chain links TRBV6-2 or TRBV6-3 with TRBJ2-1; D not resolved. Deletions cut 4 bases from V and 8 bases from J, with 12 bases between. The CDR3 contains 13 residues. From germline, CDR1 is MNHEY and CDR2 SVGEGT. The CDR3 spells CASSLVPYDEQFV. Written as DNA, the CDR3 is TGTGCCAGCAGTTTAGTCCCTTACGATGAGCAGTTCGTC.

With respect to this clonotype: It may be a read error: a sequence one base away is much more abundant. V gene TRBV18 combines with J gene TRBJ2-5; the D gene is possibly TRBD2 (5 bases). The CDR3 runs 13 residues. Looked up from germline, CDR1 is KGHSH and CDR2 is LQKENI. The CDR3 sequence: CTSSLTERETQYF. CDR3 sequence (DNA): TGTACCAGCTCACTTACGGAGCGGGAGACCCAGTACTTC.

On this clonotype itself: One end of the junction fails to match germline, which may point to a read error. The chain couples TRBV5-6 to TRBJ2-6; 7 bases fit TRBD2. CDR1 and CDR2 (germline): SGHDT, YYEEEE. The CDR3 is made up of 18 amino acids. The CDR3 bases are TGTGCCAGCAGCTTGTTATCGGCGGGAGTGGGTGGGGCCAAGGTCCTGACTTTC. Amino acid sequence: CASSLLSAGVGGAKVLTF.

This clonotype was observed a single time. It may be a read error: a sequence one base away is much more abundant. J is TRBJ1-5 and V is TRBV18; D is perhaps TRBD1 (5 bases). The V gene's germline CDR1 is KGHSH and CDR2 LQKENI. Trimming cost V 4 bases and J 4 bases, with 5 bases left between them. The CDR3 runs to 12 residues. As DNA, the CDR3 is TGTGCCAGCTCACAGGGGAATCAGCCCCAGCATTTT. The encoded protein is CASSQGNQPQHF.

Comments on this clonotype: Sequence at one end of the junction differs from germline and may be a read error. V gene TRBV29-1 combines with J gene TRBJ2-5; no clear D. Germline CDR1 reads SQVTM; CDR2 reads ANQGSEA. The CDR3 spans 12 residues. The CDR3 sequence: CSGARCQQTQYF. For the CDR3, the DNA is TGCAGCGGGGCCAGGTGCCAACAGACCCAGTACTTC.

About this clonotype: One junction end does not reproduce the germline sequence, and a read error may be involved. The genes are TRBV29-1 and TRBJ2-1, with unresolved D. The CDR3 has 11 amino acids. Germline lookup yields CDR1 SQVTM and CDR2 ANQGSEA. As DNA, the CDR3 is TGCAGCGTGGAACAGAGCAATGAGCTGTTATTC. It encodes CSVEQSNELLF.

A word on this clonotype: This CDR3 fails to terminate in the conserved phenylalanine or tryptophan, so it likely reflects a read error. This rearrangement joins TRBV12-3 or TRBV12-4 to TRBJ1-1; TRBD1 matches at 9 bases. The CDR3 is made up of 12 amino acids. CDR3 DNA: TGTACCAGCAGTTTGGGGACAGGGGAAGCTTTCTAT. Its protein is CTSSLGTGEAFY.

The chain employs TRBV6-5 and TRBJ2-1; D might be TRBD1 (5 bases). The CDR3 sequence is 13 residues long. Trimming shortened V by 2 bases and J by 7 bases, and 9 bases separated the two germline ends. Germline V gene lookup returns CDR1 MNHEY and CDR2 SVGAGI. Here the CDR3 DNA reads TGTGCCAGCAGTTACGGACAATATAATGAGCAGTTCTTC. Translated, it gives CASSYGQYNEQFF.

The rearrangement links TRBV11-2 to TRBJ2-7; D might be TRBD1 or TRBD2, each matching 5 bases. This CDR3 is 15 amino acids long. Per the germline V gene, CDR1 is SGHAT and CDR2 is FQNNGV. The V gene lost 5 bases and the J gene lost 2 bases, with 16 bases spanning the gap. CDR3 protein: CASSTGTGSTYEQYF. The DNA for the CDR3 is TGTGCCAGCAGCACTGGGACGGGGAGCACCTACGAGCAGTACTTC.

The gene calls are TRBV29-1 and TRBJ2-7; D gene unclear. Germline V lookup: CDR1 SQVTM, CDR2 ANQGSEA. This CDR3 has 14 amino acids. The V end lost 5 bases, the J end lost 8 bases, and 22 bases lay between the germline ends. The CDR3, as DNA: TGCAGCGTTCTCTCAGCGATTAGCACCAACAAGCAGTACTTC. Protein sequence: CSVLSAISTNKQYF.

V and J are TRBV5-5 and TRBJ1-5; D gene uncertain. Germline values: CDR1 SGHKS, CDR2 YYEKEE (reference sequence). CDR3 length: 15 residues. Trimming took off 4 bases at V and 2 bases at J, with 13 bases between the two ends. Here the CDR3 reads CASSPSPSRNQPQHF. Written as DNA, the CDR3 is TGTGCCAGCAGCCCATCGCCGAGTCGCAATCAGCCCCAGCATTTT.

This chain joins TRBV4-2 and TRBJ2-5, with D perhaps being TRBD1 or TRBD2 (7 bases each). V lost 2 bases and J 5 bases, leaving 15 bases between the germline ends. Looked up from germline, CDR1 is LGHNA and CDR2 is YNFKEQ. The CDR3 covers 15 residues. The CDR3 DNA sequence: TGTGCCAGCAGCCAAAACGGGGAGGGACAGGAGACCCAGTACTTC. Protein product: CASSQNGEGQETQYF.

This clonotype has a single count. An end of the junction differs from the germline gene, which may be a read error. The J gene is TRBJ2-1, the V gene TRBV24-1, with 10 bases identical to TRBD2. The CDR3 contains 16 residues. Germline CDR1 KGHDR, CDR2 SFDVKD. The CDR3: CATSDLRTSGTNVQLF. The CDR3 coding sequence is TGTGCCACCAGTGATTTGAGGACTAGCGGTACGAATGTGCAGCTCTTC.

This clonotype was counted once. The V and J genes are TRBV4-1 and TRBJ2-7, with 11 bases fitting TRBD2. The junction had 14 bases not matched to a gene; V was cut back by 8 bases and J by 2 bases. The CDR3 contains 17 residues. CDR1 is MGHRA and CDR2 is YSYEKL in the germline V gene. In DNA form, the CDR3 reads TGCGCCAGCGGCGGGGTAGCGGGAGGGGAATGGACCTACGAGCAGTACTTC. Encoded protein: CASGGVAGGEWTYEQYF.

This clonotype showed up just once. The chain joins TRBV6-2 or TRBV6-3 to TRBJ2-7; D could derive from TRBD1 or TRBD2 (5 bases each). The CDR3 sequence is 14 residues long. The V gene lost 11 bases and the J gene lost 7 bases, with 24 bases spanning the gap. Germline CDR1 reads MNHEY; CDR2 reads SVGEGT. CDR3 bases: TGTGCCGGCAATTACTCGCCAGGGACGGGAGAGCAGTACTTC. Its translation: CAGNYSPGTGEQYF.

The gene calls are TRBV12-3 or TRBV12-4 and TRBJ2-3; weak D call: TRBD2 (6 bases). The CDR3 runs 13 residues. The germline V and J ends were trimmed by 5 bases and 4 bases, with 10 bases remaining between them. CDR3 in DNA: TGTGCCAGCAGTCCTAGACTAGCAGATACGCAGTATTTT. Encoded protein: CASSPRLADTQYF.

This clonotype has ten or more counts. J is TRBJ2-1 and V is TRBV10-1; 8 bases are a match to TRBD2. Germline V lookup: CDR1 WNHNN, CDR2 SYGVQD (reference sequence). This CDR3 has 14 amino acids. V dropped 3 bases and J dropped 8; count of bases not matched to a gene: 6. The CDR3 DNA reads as TGCGCCAGCAGTGACGCGGGGGGAGCGGATGAGCAGTTCTTC. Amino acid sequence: CASSDAGGADEQFF.

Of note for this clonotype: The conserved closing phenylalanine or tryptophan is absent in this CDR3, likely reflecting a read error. CDR3 sequence (DNA): TGCAGCGTTCACCAGGGGGTTTCACTGGGGGAGACCCAGTACTTA. Protein: CSVHQGVSLGETQYL. The chain combines TRBV29-1 with TRBJ2-5; 7 bases are shared with TRBD1. This CDR3 comprises 15 residues. V was pared by 5 bases and J by 5 bases, with 14 bases of the junction left unmatched. CDR1 and CDR2 from the germline V gene are SQVTM and ANQGSEA.

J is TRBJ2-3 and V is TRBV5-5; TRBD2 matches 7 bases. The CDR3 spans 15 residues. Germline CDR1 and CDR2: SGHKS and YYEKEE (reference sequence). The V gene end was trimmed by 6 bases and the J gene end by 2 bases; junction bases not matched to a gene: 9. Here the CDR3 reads CASTYGGRATDTQYF. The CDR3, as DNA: TGTGCCAGCACCTATGGGGGGAGGGCCACAGATACGCAGTATTTT.

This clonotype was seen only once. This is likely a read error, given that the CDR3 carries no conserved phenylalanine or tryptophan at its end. The CDR3 sequence: CASSLGPASGSTDPSLDTQYY. In DNA, the CDR3 is TGTGCAAGCAGTTTAGGGCCAGCTAGCGGAAGTACAGACCCGAGTCTAGATACGCAGTATTAT. The rearrangement links TRBV12-3 or TRBV12-4 to TRBJ2-3; 7 bases are a match to TRBD2. This CDR3 region has 21 residues.